Described below is a single T cell receptor beta chain sequence and its context. V lost 5 bases, J lost 8 bases, and 9 bases stayed unmatched. Germline V lookup: CDR1 SGHDN, CDR2 FVKESK. The CDR3 runs 14 residues. The protocol was immunoSEQ multiplex PCR, while the TCRdb copy is restricted to in-frame clones and leaves out a portion. The data contain under 300,000 clones, roughly four fifths of them singletons. The sample comes from a study of blood T cell repertoires in COVID-19. This TCR was recovered from a man aged 50-59 years who had recovered from COVID-19. Sequencing used PBMCs or T cells enriched from blood (not recorded which). The chain recombines TRBV14 with TRBJ2-1, with 7 bases lining up with TRBD1. The CDR3 is CASSFAGGSDEQFF. In DNA, the CDR3 is TGTGCCAGCAGCTTTGCAGGGGGTTCAGATGAGCAGTTCTTC.